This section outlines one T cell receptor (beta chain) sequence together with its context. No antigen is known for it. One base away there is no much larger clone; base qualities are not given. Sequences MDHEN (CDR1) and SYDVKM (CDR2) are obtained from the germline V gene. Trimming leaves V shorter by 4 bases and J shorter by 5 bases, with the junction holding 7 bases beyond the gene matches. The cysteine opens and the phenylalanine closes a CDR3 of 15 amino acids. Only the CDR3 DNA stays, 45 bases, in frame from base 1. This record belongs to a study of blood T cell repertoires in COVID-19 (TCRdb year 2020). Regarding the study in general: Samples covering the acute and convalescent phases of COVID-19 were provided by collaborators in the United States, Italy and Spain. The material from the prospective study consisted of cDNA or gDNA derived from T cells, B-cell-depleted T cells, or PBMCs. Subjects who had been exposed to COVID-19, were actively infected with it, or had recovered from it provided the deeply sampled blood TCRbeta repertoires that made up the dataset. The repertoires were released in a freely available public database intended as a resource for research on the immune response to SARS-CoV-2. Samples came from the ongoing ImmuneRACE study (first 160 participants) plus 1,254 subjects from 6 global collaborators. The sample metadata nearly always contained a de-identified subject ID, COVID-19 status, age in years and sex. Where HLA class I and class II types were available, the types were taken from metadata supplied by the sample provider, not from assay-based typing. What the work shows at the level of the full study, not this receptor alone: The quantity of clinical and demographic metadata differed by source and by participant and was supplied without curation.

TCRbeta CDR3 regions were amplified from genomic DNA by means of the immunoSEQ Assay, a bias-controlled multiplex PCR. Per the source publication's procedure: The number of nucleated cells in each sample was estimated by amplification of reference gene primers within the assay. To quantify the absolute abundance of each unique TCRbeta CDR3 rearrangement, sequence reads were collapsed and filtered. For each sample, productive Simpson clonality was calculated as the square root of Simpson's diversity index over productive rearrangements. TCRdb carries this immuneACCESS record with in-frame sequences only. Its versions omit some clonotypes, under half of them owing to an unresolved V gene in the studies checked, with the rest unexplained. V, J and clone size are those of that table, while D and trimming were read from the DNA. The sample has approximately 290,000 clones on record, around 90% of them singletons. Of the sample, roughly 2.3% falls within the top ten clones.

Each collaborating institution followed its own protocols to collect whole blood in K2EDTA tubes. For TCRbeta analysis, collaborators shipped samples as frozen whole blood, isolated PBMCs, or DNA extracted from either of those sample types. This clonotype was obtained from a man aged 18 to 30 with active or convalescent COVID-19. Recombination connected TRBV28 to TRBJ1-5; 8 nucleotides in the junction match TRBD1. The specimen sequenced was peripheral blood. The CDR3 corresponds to CASSSPGQEYQPQHF. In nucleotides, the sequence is TGTGCCAGCAGTTCTCCGGGACAGGAGTATCAGCCCCAGCATTTT.